This T cell receptor beta chain was documented in a study of blood T cell repertoires in COVID-19. Study information: The United States, Italy and Spain supplied acute and convalescent COVID-19 samples. Nucleic acid was either cDNA or gDNA, and it came from T cells, B-cell-depleted T cells, or PBMCs.

Measured with immunoSEQ multiplex PCR; TCRdb has only the in-frame clones, and not every one. Of roughly 150,000 clones detected, approximately 90% appear once; the ten largest clones hold about 5%. This CDR3 is 15 amino acids long. J lost 6 bases, V lost 5 bases, and 9 bases had no gene match. The germline V gene encodes CDR1 SGHNT and CDR2 YENEEA. The receptor was derived from a man aged 18 to 35 with COVID-19, enrolled during active disease. The chain couples TRBV11-3 to TRBJ2-3; 9 nucleotides agree with TRBD1. Material for sequencing was peripheral blood. CDR3 sequence: CASSPGTGPTDTQYF. CDR3 nucleotides: TGTGCCAGCAGCCCAGGGACAGGGCCCACGGATACGCAGTATTTT.